The rows below give T cell receptor beta chains drawn from one sample of a study of T cells after yellow fever vaccination. TCRdb reanalysed the 5' RACE reads using MiXCR and keeps one entry per CDR3 protein. The sample gives 15,000 to 20,000 distinct CDR3 sequences, roughly 3.7% of which show up once; approximately 0.4% is in the top ten. The starting material was PBMCs, either bulk or a sorted T-cell subset (CD4+, CD8+, memory, or dextramer-sorted; not recorded which), obtained 15 days after the yellow fever booster vaccination. The receptors originated from a man between 25 and 39 years old who received the YFV17D yellow fever vaccine. Each CDR3 is given with its conserved first and last residue. D genes are given only for firm matches. Each size is once, few or many counts, or a class when the clone is expanded.

d_call clone_size j_call cdr3_length v_call cdr3_nt cdr3_aa
TRBD2 many TRBJ2-7 15 TRBV7-8 TGTGCCAGCAGCTCGCCTAGCGGCGGAGAATACGAGCAGTACTTC CASSSPSGGEYEQYF
. medium-sized TRBJ2-1 14 TRBV12-3/TRBV12-4 TGTGCCAGCACCCTCCGGGCCGAGGACAATGAGCAGTTCTTC CASTLRAEDNEQFF
TRBD1 many TRBJ2-1 17 TRBV4-3 TGCGCCAGCAGCCAGGGCCGGGGCAGGGGGCTTGGGGATGAGCAGTTCTTC CASSQGRGRGLGDEQFF
. medium-sized TRBJ2-2 13 TRBV29-1 TGCAGCGTTGGGGGGCTCGACACCGGGGAGCTGTTTTTT CSVGGLDTGELFF
. many TRBJ2-5 11 TRBV20-1 TGCAGTGCTAGAGAACGGAAGACCCAGTACTTC CSARERKTQYF
TRBD2 many TRBJ2-5 14 TRBV12-3/TRBV12-4 TGTGCCAGCAGACCGGGACTAGCGGATTGGACCCAGTACTTC CASRPGLADWTQYF
. many TRBJ1-1 11 TRBV7-9 TGTGCCAGCAGCTTAATGGATTTAGCTTTCTTT CASSLMDLAFF
. many TRBJ2-7 13 TRBV3-1 TGTGCCAGCAGCTACCGAGACTCCTACGAGCAGTACTTC CASSYRDSYEQYF
. many TRBJ1-1 14 TRBV7-6 TGTGCCAGCAGCTTCGGGGGAGGGTTGACTGAAGCTTTCTTT CASSFGGGLTEAFF
TRBD1 many TRBJ2-3 16 TRBV5-1 TGCGCCAGCAGCTTCGGACAGGGGGCTTCGGTAGATACGCAGTATTTT CASSFGQGASVDTQYF
. many TRBJ1-2 14 TRBV5-1 TGCGCCAGCAGCTACATGAGTGGAGACTATGGCTACACCTTC CASSYMSGDYGYTF
TRBD2 many TRBJ2-7 15 TRBV4-2 TGTGCCAGCAGCGCACGGCTAGCGGGAGAAAACGAGCAGTACTTC CASSARLAGENEQYF
TRBD1 many TRBJ2-1 15 TRBV19 TGTGCCTCAAAAAACCGGGACAGGGGGCAAAATGAGCAGTTCTTC CASKNRDRGQNEQFF
TRBD1 many TRBJ2-5 14 TRBV20-1 TGCAGTGCTAGGGTCGGACAGGCTAAAGAGACCCAGTACTTC CSARVGQAKETQYF
TRBD1 medium-sized TRBJ1-2 16 TRBV5-1 TGCGCCAGCAGCTCGTCAGGGGGTCCCCAGGAAGGCGGCTACACCTTC CASSSSGGPQEGGYTF
. many TRBJ2-4 16 TRBV4-1 TGCGCCAGCAGCCGAGGACAGTACGAGTCCAAAAACATTCAGTACTTC CASSRGQYESKNIQYF
TRBD1 many TRBJ1-2 13 TRBV28 TGTGCCAGCAATGAGGGGGCGATTTATGGCTACACCTTC CASNEGAIYGYTF
. many TRBJ2-1 15 TRBV12-3/TRBV12-4 TGTGCCAGCAGCTCAGGGTCGTCCGCCTACAATGAGCAGTTCTTC CASSSGSSAYNEQFF
. many TRBJ2-2 14 TRBV14 TGTGCCAGCAGCCAAGTCGGGGTAGACGGGGAGCTGTTTTTT CASSQVGVDGELFF
TRBD2 many TRBJ2-1 16 TRBV7-2 TGTGCCAGCAGCTTATTCAGGGCGGGAGTTAGGGATGAGCAGTTCTTC CASSLFRAGVRDEQFF
TRBD1 many TRBJ2-7 16 TRBV7-9 TGTGCCAGCAGTTCGTACGACGGGACAGGGGCCTACGAGCAGTACTTC CASSSYDGTGAYEQYF
. many TRBJ2-3 14 TRBV7-9 TGTGCCAGCAGCTTAACCCGGGAACCAGATACGCAGTATTTT CASSLTREPDTQYF
. many TRBJ1-5 14 TRBV18 TGTGCCAGCTCACAGGGTCTGAGCAATCAGCCCCAGCATTTT CASSQGLSNQPQHF
TRBD1 many TRBJ2-2 15 TRBV5-1 TGCGCCAGCAGAAGGGGACAGGGCAACACCGGGGAGCTGTTTTTT CASRRGQGNTGELFF
TRBD2 many TRBJ2-3 18 TRBV11-2 TGTGCCAGCAGCTCGGGACTAGCGGGAGGTTTGAGCACAGATACGCAGTATTTT CASSSGLAGGLSTDTQYF
. many TRBJ2-1 18 TRBV10-3 TGTGCCATCAGTGAGTCGACTCTCGGGAAAAGCTCCTACAATGAGCAGTTCTTC CAISESTLGKSSYNEQFF